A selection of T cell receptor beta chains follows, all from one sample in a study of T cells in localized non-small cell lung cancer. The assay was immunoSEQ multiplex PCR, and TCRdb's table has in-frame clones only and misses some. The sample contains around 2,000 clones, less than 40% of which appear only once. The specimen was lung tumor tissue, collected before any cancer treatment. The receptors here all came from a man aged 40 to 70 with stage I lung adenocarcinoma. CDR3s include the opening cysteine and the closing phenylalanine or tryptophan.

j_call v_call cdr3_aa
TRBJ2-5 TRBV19 CASSRTGTQETQYF
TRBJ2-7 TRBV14 CASRGQGSPYEQYF
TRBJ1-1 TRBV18 CASSPVMNTEAFF
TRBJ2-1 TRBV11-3 CASSSPDRGRYNEQFF
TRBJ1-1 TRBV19 CASRRQGRNTEAFF
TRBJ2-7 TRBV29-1 CSVGSGRAGEQYF
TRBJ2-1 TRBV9 CASSVDPSGVWFF
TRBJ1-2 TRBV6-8 CASSYSRISELNYGYTF
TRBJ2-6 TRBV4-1 CASSLGQGAFAGANVLTF
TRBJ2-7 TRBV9 CASSGWTGGVGEQYF
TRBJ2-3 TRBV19 CASSRTSGGRTDTQYF
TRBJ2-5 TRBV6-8 CASSYSSGEETQYF
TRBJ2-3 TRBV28 CATSLAGGGDTQYF
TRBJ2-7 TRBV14 CASSHLPGTAYEQYF
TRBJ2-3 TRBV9 CASTVSGRTTDTQYF
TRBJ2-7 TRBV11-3 CASSEDWTNNSYEQYF
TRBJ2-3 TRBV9 CASSILSTDTQYF
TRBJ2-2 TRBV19 CASSLGLKRELFF
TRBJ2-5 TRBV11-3 CASSLVSRVRARRETQYF
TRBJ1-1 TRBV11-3 CASTTPVGYSLSEAFF
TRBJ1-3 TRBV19 CASKIDRYSGNTIYF
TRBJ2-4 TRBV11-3 CASSSRLSGRGNLAKNIQYF
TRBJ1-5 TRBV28 CASSFLRPFGTESNQPQHF
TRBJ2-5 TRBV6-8 CASSYYRGGVLETQYF
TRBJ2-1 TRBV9 CASSVGQRGFYNEQFF
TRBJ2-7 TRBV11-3 CASSLSRGHSSYEQYF
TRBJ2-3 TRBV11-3 CASSLGLAGGPADTQYF
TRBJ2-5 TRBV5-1 CASSIAGTVQETQYF
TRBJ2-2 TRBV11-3 CASSWGLAGTGTGELFF
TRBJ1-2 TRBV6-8 CASSYLGQGIANYGYTF
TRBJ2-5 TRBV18 CASSRSRDSHQETQYF
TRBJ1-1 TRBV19 CASSGALIGTEAFF
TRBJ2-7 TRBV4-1 CASSQGAFPYEQYF
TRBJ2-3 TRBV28 CASSGFFWHSTDTQYF
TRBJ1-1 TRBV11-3 CASSPTGRTSTMNTEAFF
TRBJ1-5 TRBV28 CASSPDSFNQPQHF
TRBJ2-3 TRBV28 CASRAGIDTQYF
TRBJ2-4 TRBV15 CATSTIQGAAENIQYF